The 7 T cell receptor beta chains below were found in one sample sequenced in a study of cytomegalovirus exposure and HLA in healthy donors. Here immunoSEQ multiplex PCR was the method, and the copy in TCRdb shows in-frame clones only, minus some. This table holds tens of thousands of clones, about 96% found once. Sequenced material: PBMCs. These receptors were collected from a man aged 18-30 years in good health and CMV-seropositive.

The chain uses TRBV20-1 and TRBJ1-4; no reliable D call. The CDR3 has 10 residues. Looked up from germline, CDR1 is DFQATT and CDR2 is SNEGSKA (reference sequence). CDR3 coding DNA: TGCAGCCTATCAGGTGAAAAACTGTTTTTT. Its protein product is CSLSGEKLFF.

The rearrangement links TRBV5-1 to TRBJ2-5, with 10 nucleotides matching TRBD2. The germline gives CDR1 SGHRS, CDR2 YFSETQ. The ends lost 3 bases at V and 2 bases at J; junction bases unmatched: 4. There are 15 residues in the CDR3. The CDR3 DNA sequence: TGCGCCAGCAGCTGGGGGACTAGCGATCAAGAGACCCAGTACTTC. Encoded protein: CASSWGTSDQETQYF.

The chain uses TRBV7-2 and TRBJ1-2, with 7 bases identical to TRBD1. With 4 bases clipped from V and 4 bases from J, the junction kept 3 bases outside the gene matches. The CDR3 is 13 amino acids. Germline CDR1 SGHTA, CDR2 FQGNSA. As DNA, the CDR3 is TGTGCCAGCAGCTCGGACAGGCTCTATGGCTACACCTTC. Its protein product is CASSSDRLYGYTF. Full variable domain (rest looked up from reference TRBV7-2 and TRBJ1-2): GAGVSQSPSNKVTEKGKDVELRCDPISGHTALYWYRQSLGQGLEFLIYFQGNSAPDKSGLPSDRFSAERTGGSVSTLTIQRTQQEDSAVYLCASSSDRLYGYTFGSGTRLTVV.

This chain connects TRBV27 to TRBJ1-2, with 10 nucleotides matching TRBD1. Germline V CDR1 and CDR2: MNHEY, SMNVEV (reference sequence). This CDR3 has 17 amino acids. Trimming cost V 4 bases and J 2 bases; bases outside gene matches: 10. The CDR3 bases are TGTGCCAGCAGTTCCCCCGGGACAGGGGATCAAAACTATGGCTACACCTTC. Protein sequence: CASSSPGTGDQNYGYTF.

V usage is TRBV11-3 and J usage is TRBJ2-1, with 12 bases fitting TRBD2. V was pared by 3 bases and J by 7 bases, with 7 bases of the junction left unmatched. This CDR3 comprises 16 residues. Germline V lookup: CDR1 SGHNT, CDR2 YENEEA. CDR3 sequence: CASSLLAGGVGNEQFF. CDR3 DNA sequence: TGTGCCAGCAGCTTGCTAGCGGGAGGGGTAGGAAATGAGCAGTTCTTC.

The rearrangement uses TRBV5-6 and TRBJ1-4; D unresolved. The V end lost 3 bases, the J end lost 6 bases, and 12 bases lay between the germline ends. The CDR3 contains 14 residues. Germline-derived CDR1 and CDR2 are SGHDT and YYEEEE. The CDR3 nucleotides are TGTGCCAGCAGCTCCGTCCGCTCAGATGAAAAACTGTTTTTT. Translated, it gives CASSSVRSDEKLFF.

The chain carries TRBV19 and TRBJ1-2, with D maybe TRBD1 (5 bases). The germline gives CDR1 LNHDA, CDR2 SQIVND (reference sequence). The CDR3 covers 13 residues. V lost 5 bases and J lost 7, with 14 bases in between. The CDR3 region is CASSWGGSSGYTF. In DNA form, the CDR3 reads TGTGCCAGTAGTTGGGGCGGTTCCTCTGGCTACACCTTC.